Presented here are 30 T cell receptor beta chains from one specimen sequenced in a study of cytomegalovirus exposure and HLA in healthy donors. Vbeta (60) and Jbeta (13) primers were used in the PCR. The data were produced by immunoSEQ multiplex PCR, yet TCRdb's version contains in-frame clones alone and is incomplete. The sample spans tens of thousands of clones; the ten largest clones claim around an eighth. Source material: PBMCs. The receptors come from a woman aged 60-75 years in good health and CMV-seropositive.

The chain couples TRBV29-1 to TRBJ1-4; 11 nucleotides agree with TRBD1. CDR1 is SQVTM, CDR2 ANQGSEA, per germline. V lost 7 bases, J lost 7 bases, and 8 bases stayed unmatched. CDR3 size: 14 residues. The CDR3 region is CSAGQGERSEKLFF. CDR3 coding DNA: TGCAGCGCGGGACAGGGGGAAAGGAGTGAAAAACTGTTTTTT.

The V gene is TRBV7-6, the J gene TRBJ1-1, with 8 bases lining up with TRBD1. This CDR3 contains 18 residues. In germline, CDR1 is SGHVS, CDR2 FNYEAQ. The J segment lost 0 bases and the V segment lost 3 bases, leaving 12 bases of the junction unmatched. The CDR3 region has the DNA TGTGCCAGCAGCTTGGGGGATAGCAGGGGGCTCATGAACACTGAAGCTTTCTTT. Its protein product is CASSLGDSRGLMNTEAFF. The full variable domain, rest sourced from reference TRBV7-6 and TRBJ1-1, is GAGVSQSPRYKVTKRGQDVALRCDPISGHVSLYWYRQALGQGPEFLTYFNYEAQQDKSGLPNDRFSAERPEGSISTLTIQRTEQRDSAMYRCASSLGDSRGLMNTEAFFGQGTRLTVV.

This rearrangement joins TRBV6-1 to TRBJ1-4; the D is unclear. The CDR3 loop spans 15 amino acids. Trimming took 3 bases from V and 5 from J, leaving 13 bases between them. In germline, CDR1 is MNHNS, CDR2 SASEGT. The CDR3 nucleotides are TGTGCCAGCAGTGATCCTGGCAGGCTGAATGAAAAACTGTTTTTT. Translation: CASSDPGRLNEKLFF.

Notes on this clone: No DNA is shown, since the ends of the CDR3 on it are uncertain; the CDR3 is the one TCRdb lists. The chain carries TRBV28 and TRBJ2-1; TRBD1 reflects the table's D call only, with no check against the DNA. The length of the CDR3 is 11 amino acids, counting both ends. Germline CDR1 is MDHEN and CDR2 is SYDVKM. The CDR3 reads CASSFGTGAFF.

This sequence joins TRBV4-3 and TRBJ2-5; 7 nucleotides agree with TRBD1. The CDR3 spans 13 residues. Germline V lookup: CDR1 LGHNA, CDR2 YSLEER. V lost 3 bases to trimming and J lost 5 bases; unmatched junction nucleotides: 3. CDR3 DNA: TGCGCCAGCAGCCACACCAGGGGGGAGACCCAGTACTTC. Encoded protein: CASSHTRGETQYF.

This chain connects TRBV18 to TRBJ2-5; 9 nucleotides align to TRBD1. This CDR3 comprises 16 residues. Germline trimming cut 8 bases from V and 5 bases from J; bases unmatched to any gene: 15. Germline V lookup: CDR1 KGHSH, CDR2 LQKENI. The CDR3 nucleotides are TGTGCCAGCGCACTCCCGCAGACAGGGGGACGGGAGACCCAGTACTTC. Amino acids: CASALPQTGGRETQYF.

This chain connects TRBV28 to TRBJ1-2, with 9 bases aligning to TRBD1. Per the germline V gene, CDR1 is MDHEN and CDR2 is SYDVKM. The CDR3 spans 13 residues. Unmatched junction bases numbered 9, after V lost 9 bases and J lost 7 bases. In DNA, the CDR3 is TGTGCCAGTCTACCGGGACAGGGCTTTGGCTACACCTTC. As protein: CASLPGQGFGYTF.

The chain has TRBV6-5 and TRBJ1-2; D uncertain. Germline loops: CDR1 MNHEY, CDR2 SVGAGI. The ends were cut back, 10 bases at V and 1 base at J, with 10 bases in the middle. The CDR3 sequence is 12 residues long. The DNA of the CDR3 is TGTGCCACCACCCAACTTAACTATGGCTACACCTTC. Translating gives CATTQLNYGYTF.

The chain recombines TRBV7-8 with TRBJ1-2, with D possibly being TRBD1 (5 bases). Germline CDR1 SGHVS, CDR2 FQNEAQ. The CDR3 extends over 14 amino acids. V was trimmed by 1 base and J by 8 bases, leaving 14 bases between them. The CDR3 loop is CASSLETVYRGYTF. Here the CDR3 DNA reads TGTGCCAGCAGCTTAGAGACAGTTTATAGGGGCTACACCTTC.

CDR3 residues: CASRETSGGAYNEQFF. The CDR3 DNA reads TGTGCCAGCAGAGAAACTAGCGGGGGGGCGTACAATGAGCAGTTCTTC. The chain joins TRBV6-1 to TRBJ2-1; TRBD2 agrees at 13 bases. Germline V lookup: CDR1 MNHNS, CDR2 SASEGT. J lost 4 bases, V lost 6 bases, and 6 bases had no gene match. This CDR3 has 16 residues.

The V and J genes are TRBV10-1 and TRBJ2-3; the match to TRBD1 covers 8 bases. This CDR3 spans 15 amino acids. Germline CDR1 WNHNN, CDR2 SYGVQD (reference sequence). V dropped 6 bases and J dropped 4; count of bases not matched to a gene: 9. The chain's CDR3 is CASRRTGTGADTQYF. The CDR3 bases are TGCGCCAGCAGGAGAACCGGGACAGGCGCAGATACGCAGTATTTT.

V usage is TRBV29-1 and J usage is TRBJ2-2; TRBD1 is a possible D gene (5 bases). The germline gives CDR1 SQVTM, CDR2 ANQGSEA. Trimming took off 1 base at V and 7 bases at J, with 13 bases between the two ends. This CDR3 spans 14 amino acids. As DNA, the CDR3 is TGCAGCGTTGAAGTCCCTGGTAGGGGCGGGGAGCTGTTTTTT. It encodes CSVEVPGRGGELFF.

The chain employs TRBV18 and TRBJ2-2; D perhaps matches TRBD1 (6 bases). Between the trimmed V and J ends, which lost 0 bases and 5 bases, there was a span of 13 bases. Germline V CDR1 and CDR2: KGHSH, LQKENI. This CDR3 has 16 amino acids. The CDR3 bases are TGTGCCAGCTCACCACCGGGCCTGAGGGGGACCGGGGAGCTGTTTTTT. Amino acid sequence: CASSPPGLRGTGELFF.

The chain links TRBV9 to TRBJ1-1; D is ambiguous. Germline values: CDR1 SGDLS, CDR2 YYNGEE. Trimming pared 4 bases from V and 4 bases from J, leaving 17 bases between. The CDR3 covers 15 residues. The CDR3 region is CASSFGVSGGTEAFF. CDR3 nucleotide sequence: TGTGCCAGCAGCTTTGGAGTATCGGGAGGCACTGAAGCTTTCTTT.

CDR3 in DNA: TGTGCCAGTAGTATTGCGGGGGGCCCTAATGAAAAACTGTTTTTT. Its protein is CASSIAGGPNEKLFF. J is TRBJ1-4 and V is TRBV19; maybe TRBD1 (6 bases). The CDR3 runs 15 residues. CDR1 is LNHDA and CDR2 is SQIVND in the germline V gene (reference sequence). The germline V and J ends were trimmed by 3 bases and 3 bases, with 11 bases remaining between them.

The chain employs TRBV19 and TRBJ2-6, with a tentative D call TRBD2 (6 bases). This CDR3 is 14 amino acids long. Trimming shortened V by 7 bases and J by 2 bases, and 9 bases separated the two germline ends. The germline V gene encodes CDR1 LNHDA and CDR2 SQIVND (reference sequence). CDR3 region: CASMTGAGANVLTF. The DNA of the CDR3 is TGTGCCAGTATGACGGGGGCTGGGGCCAACGTCCTGACTTTC.

CDR3 region: CASIPPKGEKLFF. CDR3 sequence (DNA): TGTGCCAGCATTCCACCCAAGGGGGAAAAACTGTTTTTT. This rearrangement joins TRBV28 to TRBJ1-4; D is perhaps TRBD1 (5 bases). Trimming took off 7 bases at V and 8 bases at J, with 14 bases between the two ends. Germline V gene lookup returns CDR1 MDHEN and CDR2 SYDVKM. This CDR3 comprises 13 residues.

This chain joins TRBV5-4 and TRBJ2-1; D ambiguous. With 0 bases removed from V and 5 bases from J, the gap between germline ends came to 3 bases. The CDR3 is 12 residues long. Germline values: CDR1 SGHNT, CDR2 YYREEE (reference sequence). In DNA, the CDR3 is TGTGCCAGCAGCTTGGACAACAATGAGCAGTTCTTC. Translated: CASSLDNNEQFF.

The chain recombines TRBV19 with TRBJ1-1, with TRBD1 matching 9 bases. Germline CDR1 is LNHDA and CDR2 is SQIVND (reference sequence). The trim removed 6 bases at V and 5 bases at J, leaving 4 bases unmatched. The CDR3 sequence is 13 residues long. The CDR3 DNA is TGTGCCAGTAGACAGGGGGCGCGAACTGAAGCTTTCTTT. It encodes CASRQGARTEAFF.

V is TRBV11-2 and J is TRBJ1-2; D gene unclear. Trimming cost V 1 base and J 8 bases, with 11 bases left between them. The CDR3 has 13 residues. Germline V CDR1 and CDR2: SGHAT, FQNNGV. The CDR3: CASSLVAPGGYTF. The CDR3 nucleotides are TGTGCCAGCAGCTTAGTAGCTCCGGGGGGCTACACCTTC.

This chain links TRBV29-1 with TRBJ2-2; D perhaps matches TRBD2 (5 bases). Looked up from germline, CDR1 is SQVTM and CDR2 is ANQGSEA. The CDR3 contains 12 residues. The V end lost 3 bases, the J end lost 5 bases, and 7 bases lay between the germline ends. CDR3 sequence (DNA): TGCAGCGTTGATGCGGGTACCGGGGAGCTGTTTTTT. Translation: CSVDAGTGELFF.

The CDR3 region has the DNA TGCGCCAGCAGCTTGGCCGGCGAACCTACTATAGGCTACACCTTC. It codes for CASSLAGEPTIGYTF. The V and J genes are TRBV5-1 and TRBJ1-2; D is unclear. Germline V gives CDR1 SGHRS, CDR2 YFSETQ. The CDR3 sequence is 15 residues long. Trimming pared 0 bases from V and 8 bases from J, leaving 17 bases between.

V is TRBV19 and J is TRBJ1-1; D remains ambiguous. This CDR3 has 13 residues. V dropped 7 bases and J dropped 10 bases, with 19 bases sitting between them. CDR1 LNHDA and CDR2 SQIVND come from the germline V gene (reference sequence). For the CDR3, the DNA is TGTGCCAGTACCCCCTTTTCACAGCTCGGAGCTTTCTTT. Protein product: CASTPFSQLGAFF.

The V and J genes are TRBV10-3 and TRBJ2-7; 8 nucleotides align to TRBD2. The CDR3 runs to 13 residues. After removal of 10 bases from V and 3 bases from J, the junction contained 8 bases not matched to a gene. Germline assignment: CDR1 ENHRY and CDR2 SYGVKD. Here the CDR3 reads CASGRGAFYEQYF. The CDR3 DNA reads TGTGCCAGCGGGCGGGGGGCATTCTACGAGCAGTACTTC.

V and J are TRBV19 and TRBJ2-3, with TRBD1 matching over 7 bases. With 3 bases clipped from V and 2 bases from J, the junction kept 2 bases outside the gene matches. The CDR3 spans 14 residues. Germline V lookup: CDR1 LNHDA, CDR2 SQIVND (reference sequence). For the CDR3, the DNA is TGTGCCAGTAGTATTAAGGGGGCCACAGATACGCAGTATTTT. It translates to CASSIKGATDTQYF.

This sequence joins TRBV19 and TRBJ1-3; weak D call: TRBD1 (5 bases). Germline CDR1 reads LNHDA; CDR2 reads SQIVND (reference sequence). This CDR3 spans 16 amino acids. Trimming removed 7 bases at V and 0 bases at J, with 16 bases between. In DNA form, the CDR3 reads TGTGCCAGTACTAGGCAGGGTTCAAGCTCTGGAAACACCATATATTTT. Amino acids: CASTRQGSSSGNTIYF.

This chain links TRBV20-1 with TRBJ2-2; unclear D gene. The CDR3 contains 11 residues. Trimming cost V 1 base and J 8 bases, with 5 bases left between them. Germline CDR1 is DFQATT and CDR2 is SNEGSKA (reference sequence). In DNA, the CDR3 is TGCAGTGCTAGAGCTTTAGGGGAGCTGTTTTTT. Encoded protein: CSARALGELFF.

The chain is built from TRBV6-5 and TRBJ1-5; no firm D call. The CDR3 has 13 amino acids. With 2 bases removed from V and 7 bases from J, the gap between germline ends came to 9 bases. Per germline, CDR1 MNHEY and CDR2 SVGAGI. The CDR3 loop reads CASSYGREQPQHF. DNA of the CDR3: TGTGCCAGCAGTTACGGTCGGGAGCAGCCCCAGCATTTT.

The rearrangement uses TRBV5-4 and TRBJ1-3; a weak D match, TRBD1 (5 bases). Trimming stripped 4 bases from V and 4 bases from J, with 18 bases between. The V gene's germline CDR1 is SGHNT and CDR2 YYREEE (reference sequence). There are 16 residues in the CDR3. The CDR3 region is CASSPGGDVLGNTIYF. The DNA of the CDR3 is TGTGCCAGCAGCCCCGGGGGAGATGTACTCGGAAACACCATATATTTT.

The chain is built from TRBV11-2 and TRBJ1-2, with 10 bases matching TRBD1. The CDR3 totals 15 residues. V gave up 1 base and J gave up 8 bases; unmatched junction bases: 7. Germline values: CDR1 SGHAT, CDR2 FQNNGV. The CDR3 sequence: CASSLGRQGAGGYTF. CDR3 DNA: TGTGCCAGCAGCTTAGGCCGACAGGGGGCGGGCGGCTACACCTTC.